These T cell receptor beta chains were read from a single sample in a study of Ad26.COV2.S vaccination and SARS-CoV-2 variants. TCRdb's table, derived via immunoSEQ multiplex PCR, lists solely in-frame clones and lacks some. This table has roughly 300,000 clones, roughly 91% appearing once. This specimen was peripheral blood, taken in a trial of Ad26.COV2.S vaccine versus placebo. These receptors originate from a person aged 18-60 years who received the Ad26.COV2.S COVID-19 vaccine or a placebo. Each CDR3 is given with its conserved first and last residue. Fields, in order: CDR3 length, J gene, V gene, clone size, D gene, CDR3 DNA, CDR3 protein. The D gene is left open where the match is weak. Clone size is not always given. Where it is, it says once, few, many or a class for expanded clones.

CDR3 length: 14
J gene: TRBJ1-6
V gene: TRBV7-3
clone size: once
D gene: TRBD1
CDR3 DNA: TGTGCCAGCAGCCCGACAGGGGGAGGATCACCCCTCCACTTT
CDR3 protein: CASSPTGGGSPLHF

CDR3 length: 14
J gene: TRBJ1-1
V gene: TRBV7-2
clone size: -
D gene: -
CDR3 DNA: TGTGCCAGCAGCTTAGTCCCAGGAGGGACTGAAGCTTTCTTT
CDR3 protein: CASSLVPGGTEAFF

CDR3 length: 14
J gene: TRBJ1-5
V gene: TRBV3-1/TRBV3-2
clone size: -
D gene: -
CDR3 DNA: TGTGCCAGCAGCTCGGACTCCCTTACCCAGCCCCAGCATTTT
CDR3 protein: CASSSDSLTQPQHF

CDR3 length: 16
J gene: TRBJ2-1
V gene: TRBV5-1
clone size: -
D gene: TRBD2
CDR3 DNA: TGCGCCAGCAGCTTGGCCATGCTAGCGGGAGTCGACGAGCAGTTCTTC
CDR3 protein: CASSLAMLAGVDEQFF

CDR3 length: 18
J gene: TRBJ1-1
V gene: TRBV19
clone size: -
D gene: TRBD1
CDR3 DNA: TGTGCCAGTAGTATTGGTAGGACAGGGAGAATTATGAACACTGAAGCTTTCTTT
CDR3 protein: CASSIGRTGRIMNTEAFF

CDR3 length: 11
J gene: TRBJ2-1
V gene: TRBV12-3/TRBV12-4
clone size: -
D gene: -
CDR3 DNA: TGTGCCAGCAGTTTGGGCAGTGAGCAGTTCTTC
CDR3 protein: CASSLGSEQFF

CDR3 length: 15
J gene: TRBJ1-1
V gene: TRBV6-1
clone size: -
D gene: -
CDR3 DNA: TGTGCCAGCAGTGAATTACCTCAAGCGAACACTGAAGCTTTCTTT
CDR3 protein: CASSELPQANTEAFF

CDR3 length: 12
J gene: TRBJ2-7
V gene: TRBV12-3/TRBV12-4
clone size: few
D gene: -
CDR3 DNA: TGTGCCAGCAGGATTTACTCCTACGAGCAGTACTTC
CDR3 protein: CASRIYSYEQYF

CDR3 length: 15
J gene: TRBJ1-5
V gene: TRBV5-6
clone size: -
D gene: -
CDR3 DNA: TGTGCCAGCAGCTTGAAAGCAGGGCCTAATCAGCCCCAGCATTTT
CDR3 protein: CASSLKAGPNQPQHF

CDR3 length: 16
J gene: TRBJ2-2
V gene: TRBV9
clone size: -
D gene: TRBD2
CDR3 DNA: TGTGCCAGCAGCGCCGAAGCGGGGGCGAACACCGGGGAGCTGTTTTTT
CDR3 protein: CASSAEAGANTGELFF

CDR3 length: 15
J gene: TRBJ1-4
V gene: TRBV6-5
clone size: -
D gene: -
CDR3 DNA: TGTGCCAGCAGAACGACACAAGTAGCTAATGAAAAACTGTTTTTT
CDR3 protein: CASRTTQVANEKLFF

CDR3 length: 11
J gene: TRBJ2-3
V gene: TRBV29-1
clone size: -
D gene: -
CDR3 DNA: TGCAGCCCTATAGGGGGAGATACGCAGTATTTT
CDR3 protein: CSPIGGDTQYF

CDR3 length: 15
J gene: TRBJ1-1
V gene: TRBV7-9
clone size: -
D gene: -
CDR3 DNA: TGTGCCAGCAGCTCGCCGGGCCTTGGGGTTATTGAAGCTTTCTTT
CDR3 protein: CASSSPGLGVIEAFF

CDR3 length: 15
J gene: TRBJ2-7
V gene: TRBV6-5
clone size: -
D gene: TRBD2
CDR3 DNA: TGTGCCAGCAGTTACGTGGGCGGGGGGTCCTACGAGCAGTACTTC
CDR3 protein: CASSYVGGGSYEQYF

CDR3 length: 13
J gene: TRBJ2-7
V gene: TRBV2
clone size: -
D gene: -
CDR3 DNA: TGTGCCAGCTATGGGGAGACGTCCCACGAGCAGTACTTC
CDR3 protein: CASYGETSHEQYF

CDR3 length: 13
J gene: TRBJ2-7
V gene: TRBV6-6
clone size: once
D gene: TRBD2
CDR3 DNA: TGTGCCACCGAGGCGATGCGGGGGAACGAGCAGTACTTC
CDR3 protein: CATEAMRGNEQYF

CDR3 length: 16
J gene: TRBJ2-2
V gene: TRBV28
clone size: -
D gene: TRBD2
CDR3 DNA: TGTGCCAGCAGTTCCCGGACTAGCGTGAACACCGGGGAGCTGTTTTTT
CDR3 protein: CASSSRTSVNTGELFF

CDR3 length: 13
J gene: TRBJ2-5
V gene: TRBV19
clone size: few
D gene: -
CDR3 DNA: TGTGCCAGTACAGAAGGGCAGGGGGAGACCCAGTACTTC
CDR3 protein: CASTEGQGETQYF

CDR3 length: 13
J gene: TRBJ2-7
V gene: TRBV2
clone size: -
D gene: -
CDR3 DNA: TGTGCCAGCAGTGTGGCCAGGGGAAGCGAGCAGTACTTC
CDR3 protein: CASSVARGSEQYF

CDR3 length: 16
J gene: TRBJ2-3
V gene: TRBV11-3
clone size: -
D gene: -
CDR3 DNA: TGTGCCAGCAGCTTTGGCTCCGGAGGGCGCGCAGATACGCAGTATTTT
CDR3 protein: CASSFGSGGRADTQYF

CDR3 length: 15
J gene: TRBJ1-6
V gene: TRBV19
clone size: -
D gene: TRBD1
CDR3 DNA: TGTGCCAGCAGTGGACAGGGGGCCTATAATTCACCCCTCCACTTT
CDR3 protein: CASSGQGAYNSPLHF

CDR3 length: 19
J gene: TRBJ2-7
V gene: TRBV4-1
clone size: -
D gene: TRBD1
CDR3 DNA: TGCGCCAGCAGCCAACCTGTGGGACAGGGGACCAGCGGGGCCTACGAGCAGTACTTC
CDR3 protein: CASSQPVGQGTSGAYEQYF

CDR3 length: 17
J gene: TRBJ1-1
V gene: TRBV10-3
clone size: once
D gene: TRBD1
CDR3 DNA: TGTGCCATCAGTGAGCCGACAGGGGGTGTCATGAACACTGAAGCTTTCTTT
CDR3 protein: CAISEPTGGVMNTEAFF

CDR3 length: 15
J gene: TRBJ1-5
V gene: TRBV30
clone size: -
D gene: -
CDR3 DNA: TGTGCCTGGAGTGTACGGGGTAAGGGCAATCAGCCCCAGCATTTT
CDR3 protein: CAWSVRGKGNQPQHF

CDR3 length: 15
J gene: TRBJ2-5
V gene: TRBV28
clone size: -
D gene: -
CDR3 DNA: TGTGCCAGCAGTGCGGCCGGGACCGGACAAGAGACCCAGTACTTC
CDR3 protein: CASSAAGTGQETQYF

CDR3 length: 16
J gene: TRBJ2-7
V gene: TRBV4-1
clone size: -
D gene: -
CDR3 DNA: TGCGCCAGCAGCCAAGGGCTGGGAAGGCCCCCCTACGAGCAGTACTTC
CDR3 protein: CASSQGLGRPPYEQYF

CDR3 length: 15
J gene: TRBJ2-2
V gene: TRBV7-2
clone size: -
D gene: -
CDR3 DNA: TGTGCCAGCAGCTACCAATTTGGGGACACCGGGGAGCTGTTTTTT
CDR3 protein: CASSYQFGDTGELFF

CDR3 length: 19
J gene: TRBJ1-1
V gene: TRBV4-3
clone size: -
D gene: -
CDR3 DNA: TGCGCCAGCAGCCAAGGGACAGAGGAATACCAGCGGTTGAACACTGAAGCTTTCTTT
CDR3 protein: CASSQGTEEYQRLNTEAFF

CDR3 length: 13
J gene: TRBJ2-1
V gene: TRBV6-6
clone size: -
D gene: -
CDR3 DNA: TGTGCCAGCAGTTTTTCGGTGGGCAATGAGCAGTTCTTC
CDR3 protein: CASSFSVGNEQFF

CDR3 length: 13
J gene: TRBJ1-2
V gene: TRBV6-5
clone size: -
D gene: TRBD1
CDR3 DNA: TGTGCCAGCAGCAACAGGGGGCTGGATGGCTACACCTTC
CDR3 protein: CASSNRGLDGYTF

CDR3 length: 14
J gene: TRBJ2-2
V gene: TRBV7-9
clone size: -
D gene: -
CDR3 DNA: TGTGCCAGCAGCTTATTCAAGGGCCGCGGGGAGCTGTTTTTT
CDR3 protein: CASSLFKGRGELFF

CDR3 length: 16
J gene: TRBJ1-5
V gene: TRBV28
clone size: once
D gene: -
CDR3 DNA: TGTGCCAGCAGCATATCGGGCTGGTATAGCAATCAGCCCCAGCATTTT
CDR3 protein: CASSISGWYSNQPQHF

CDR3 length: 16
J gene: TRBJ1-6
V gene: TRBV13
clone size: -
D gene: TRBD1
CDR3 DNA: TGTGCCAGCAGCTTCTCCCTCGGGACAGTGGATTCACCCCTCCACTTT
CDR3 protein: CASSFSLGTVDSPLHF

CDR3 length: 14
J gene: TRBJ2-2
V gene: TRBV7-9
clone size: few
D gene: -
CDR3 DNA: TGTGCCAGCAGCTTAGACGGCAACACCGGGGAGCTGTTTTTT
CDR3 protein: CASSLDGNTGELFF

CDR3 length: 14
J gene: TRBJ1-2
V gene: TRBV5-6
clone size: many
D gene: TRBD1
CDR3 DNA: TGTGCCAGCAGCATGACAGGGGAGGGGTATGGCTACACCTTC
CDR3 protein: CASSMTGEGYGYTF